The 29 T cell receptor beta chains listed next were all sequenced from one sample in a study of T-cell reconstitution after alpha-beta-depleted transplantation in children. TCRbeta library preparation incorporated unique molecular identifiers. TCRdb analysed the PCR reads with MiXCR anew, one entry per CDR3 protein. This repertoire shows 500,000 to 750,000 distinct CDR3 sequences, roughly 30% found once; its top ten account for 30% to 45%. The material was PBMCs, obtained before TCRalphabeta/CD19-depleted stem cell transplant. These receptors originate from a boy younger than two with Wiskott-Aldrich syndrome, due to receive a stem cell transplant.

This clonotype occurred a few times. V gene TRBV27 combines with J gene TRBJ2-1; TRBD2 is a possible D gene (6 bases). Deletions cut 6 bases from V and 7 bases from J, with 19 bases between. The CDR3 has 15 residues. The germline CDR1 and CDR2 sequences are MNHEY and SMNVEV (reference sequence). The CDR3 protein is CASRYRRDSENEQFF. CDR3 nucleotides: TGTGCCAGCAGATACCGGCGGGATAGTGAAAATGAGCAGTTCTTC.

The chain combines TRBV20-1 with TRBJ2-4; tentatively, D is TRBD1 (7 bases). Per the germline V gene, CDR1 is DFQATT and CDR2 is SNEGSKA (reference sequence). The CDR3 has 13 amino acids. Deletions cut 1 base from V and 9 bases from J, with 13 bases between. The CDR3 loop reads CSARGSGGGIQYF. Here the CDR3 DNA reads TGCAGTGCTAGAGGATCAGGGGGAGGCATTCAGTACTTC.

V is TRBV15 and J is TRBJ2-1; 9 bases align to TRBD2. Germline V gene data show CDR1 as LNHNV and CDR2 as YYDKDF (reference sequence). The CDR3 is 18 amino acids. V trimming: 1 base; J trimming: 2 bases; junction bases outside the gene matches: 9. The CDR3 nucleotides read TGTGCCACCAGCAGAGTATATTTGCGGGAGGGCGCCTACAATGAGCAGTTCTTC. The encoded protein is CATSRVYLREGAYNEQFF.

The sample holds a few counts of this clonotype. V gene TRBV20-1 combines with J gene TRBJ2-1; D is uncertain. Germline-derived CDR1 and CDR2 are DFQATT and SNEGSKA (reference sequence). The CDR3 runs to 14 residues. With 3 bases removed from V and 3 bases from J, the gap between germline ends came to 12 bases. The chain's CDR3 is CSASIQAVYNEQFF. The CDR3 nucleotides read TGCAGTGCTAGTATCCAGGCTGTCTACAATGAGCAGTTCTTC.

V is TRBV20-1 and J is TRBJ2-1, with D hard to call. This CDR3 comprises 17 residues. Trimming left V 3 bases short and J 1 base short, with 19 bases between. The germline CDR1 and CDR2 sequences are DFQATT and SNEGSKA (reference sequence). The CDR3 DNA sequence: TGCAGTGCTAGTCTCATTGGAGTGAGGCTATCCTACAATGAGCAGTTCTTC. It specifies CSASLIGVRLSYNEQFF.

The chain joins TRBV18 to TRBJ1-5, with D possibly being TRBD1 (6 bases). Germline CDR1 reads KGHSH; CDR2 reads LQKENI. V lost 4 bases and J lost 6, with 13 bases in between. This CDR3 region has 14 residues. CDR3 nucleotides: TGTGCCAGCTCACACAGGGTTGTGGCTCAGCCCCAGCATTTT. Protein sequence: CASSHRVVAQPQHF.

This clonotype appeared a few times. This rearrangement joins TRBV5-1 to TRBJ2-5; 8 positions match TRBD1. Germline V gene lookup returns CDR1 SGHRS and CDR2 YFSETQ. The length of the CDR3 is 14 residues. V trimming: 2 bases; J trimming: 4 bases; junction bases outside the gene matches: 4. CDR3 loop: CASSFNDRGETQYF. Written as DNA, the CDR3 is TGCGCCAGCAGCTTTAACGACAGGGGAGAGACCCAGTACTTC.

This clonotype was observed once. V gene TRBV5-4 combines with J gene TRBJ2-7, with 11 bases that match TRBD2. Germline CDR1 is SGHNT and CDR2 is YYREEE (reference sequence). This CDR3 has 17 residues. The V gene end was trimmed by 2 bases and the J gene end by 0 bases; junction bases not matched to a gene: 7. CDR3 sequence: CASSFSGLAEPSYEQYF. In nucleotides, the CDR3 is TGTGCCAGCAGCTTTTCGGGACTAGCGGAACCCTCCTACGAGCAGTACTTC.

The chain employs TRBV20-1 and TRBJ1-2, with D unclear. Germline V lookup: CDR1 DFQATT, CDR2 SNEGSKA (reference sequence). The CDR3 is 12 residues long. V lost 1 base and J lost 2, with 5 bases in between. The DNA for the CDR3 is TGCAGTGCTAGAGTGGAGAACTATGGCTACACCTTC. This encodes CSARVENYGYTF.

This clonotype came up a few times. This chain uses TRBV15 with TRBJ2-1, with 11 bases identical to TRBD2. Germline V gene sequence: CDR1 LNHNV, CDR2 YYDKDF (reference sequence). V lost 1 base, J lost 5 bases, and 4 bases stayed unmatched. There are 16 residues in the CDR3. The chain's CDR3 is CATSRGAGLADNEQFF. In DNA, the CDR3 is TGTGCCACCAGCAGAGGAGCGGGACTAGCGGACAATGAGCAGTTCTTC.

The J gene is TRBJ2-2, the V gene TRBV3-1; 13 bases are shared with TRBD2. The CDR3 runs to 16 residues. The ends lost 5 bases at V and 8 bases at J; junction bases unmatched: 8. Germline CDR1 and CDR2: LGHDT and YNNKEL (reference sequence). CDR3 protein: CASSKTSGRSSGELFF. The CDR3, as DNA: TGTGCCAGCAGCAAGACTAGCGGGAGGTCCTCGGGGGAGCTGTTTTTT.

The chain employs TRBV3-1 and TRBJ2-1; D is undetermined. The CDR3 is made up of 14 amino acids. Trimming took 0 bases from V and 7 from J, leaving 10 bases between them. Germline CDR1 and CDR2: LGHDT and YNNKEL (reference sequence). CDR3 nucleotide sequence: TGTGCCAGCAGCCAAGAAACGGGTAAGAATGAGCAGTTCTTC. This translates into CASSQETGKNEQFF.

The sample holds a few counts of this clonotype. V and J are TRBV5-1 and TRBJ2-3, with unresolved D. From germline, CDR1 is SGHRS and CDR2 YFSETQ. Trimming left V 1 base short and J 4 bases short, with 7 bases between. This CDR3 region has 13 residues. The CDR3 spells CASSLLGPDTQYF. DNA of the CDR3: TGCGCCAGCAGCTTGTTAGGGCCAGATACGCAGTATTTT.

There are a few counts of this clonotype. The chain combines TRBV9 with TRBJ2-7, with a tentative D call TRBD1 (6 bases). V was clipped by 3 bases and J by 2 bases, with 15 bases between them. Germline CDR1 SGDLS, CDR2 YYNGEE. The CDR3 is 15 residues long. CDR3 sequence: CASSATGTNTYEQYF. The CDR3 DNA reads TGTGCCAGCAGCGCCACCGGGACAAATACCTACGAGCAGTACTTC.

This clonotype has more than one count but fewer than ten. The rearrangement links TRBV5-1 to TRBJ1-2; 8 positions agree with TRBD1. The V gene end was trimmed by 4 bases and the J gene end by 5 bases; junction bases not matched to a gene: 4. Germline V CDR1 and CDR2: SGHRS, YFSETQ. The CDR3 is 13 amino acids. This CDR3 reads CASSLDREYGYTF. The CDR3 DNA reads as TGCGCCAGCAGCCTGGACAGGGAATATGGCTACACCTTC.

This clonotype was counted between two and nine times. V gene TRBV5-1 combines with J gene TRBJ2-5, with TRBD1 matching over 7 bases. V gave up 5 bases and J gave up 3 bases; unmatched junction bases: 10. Germline V CDR1 and CDR2: SGHRS, YFSETQ. The CDR3 is 15 residues long. CDR3 in DNA: TGCGCCAGCAGACCCCCGGGACAGACCAAAGAGACCCAGTACTTC. Protein sequence: CASRPPGQTKETQYF.

V usage is TRBV5-1 and J usage is TRBJ2-1; TRBD2 might be the D (5 bases). CDR1 is SGHRS, CDR2 YFSETQ, per germline. This CDR3 is built from 15 residues. Trimming shortened V by 4 bases and J by 0 bases, and 11 bases separated the two germline ends. CDR3 in DNA: TGCGCCAGCAGCCGCGGGTCAGACTCCTACAATGAGCAGTTCTTC. Translation gives CASSRGSDSYNEQFF.

The gene calls are TRBV15 and TRBJ2-7, with 7 bases identical to TRBD2. The CDR3 extends over 16 amino acids. V trimming: 0 bases; J trimming: 3 bases; junction bases outside the gene matches: 8. Germline V gene sequence: CDR1 LNHNV, CDR2 YYDKDF (reference sequence). CDR3 loop: CATSRDRVAGVYEQYF. CDR3 DNA: TGTGCCACCAGCAGAGATCGAGTGGCGGGAGTCTACGAGCAGTACTTC.

The chain couples TRBV24-1 to TRBJ2-2, with a possible D match to TRBD2 (5 bases). V was clipped by 5 bases and J by 4 bases, with 13 bases between them. Germline values: CDR1 KGHDR, CDR2 SFDVKD. The CDR3 totals 15 residues. The CDR3 nucleotides are TGTGCCACCAGTGGCGGGCCCCGAGTCACCGGGGAGCTGTTTTTT. It specifies CATSGGPRVTGELFF.

Here the CDR3 reads CASSFTPTTSTDTQYF. For the CDR3, the DNA is TGTGCCAGCAGCTTCACCCCGACAACTAGCACAGATACGCAGTATTTT. The chain is built from TRBV7-3 and TRBJ2-3; D unresolved. This CDR3 has 16 amino acids. Trimming removed 3 bases from V and 0 bases from J, with 13 bases in between. CDR1 and CDR2 (germline): SGHTA, FQGTGA.

This clonotype has only a few counts. The genes are TRBV7-9 and TRBJ2-3; D call uncertain. Germline V gene data show CDR1 as SEHNR and CDR2 as FQNEAQ (reference sequence). The V and J ends lost 5 bases and 4 bases respectively, with 7 bases between them. The CDR3 contains 12 residues. The CDR3 region has the DNA TGTGCCAGCAGCAGGATGGCAGATACGCAGTATTTT. Translation gives CASSRMADTQYF.

The gene calls are TRBV11-3 and TRBJ2-1, with TRBD2 matching over 11 bases. V lost 2 bases to trimming and J lost 4 bases; unmatched junction nucleotides: 16. This CDR3 is 20 amino acids long. The germline CDR1 and CDR2 sequences are SGHNT and YENEEA. CDR3 region: CASSLSFRLAGGHFYNEQFF. For the CDR3, the DNA is TGTGCCAGCAGCTTATCTTTCCGGCTAGCGGGAGGTCACTTTTACAATGAGCAGTTCTTC. Full variable domain (outside the CDR3, taken from reference TRBV11-3 and TRBJ2-1): EAGVVQSPRYKIIEKKQPVAFWCNPISGHNTLYWYLQNLGQGPELLIRYENEEAVDDSQLPKDRFSAERLKGVDSTLKIQPAELGDSAVYLCASSLSFRLAGGHFYNEQFFGPGTRLTVL.

Only a few counts were recorded for this clonotype. This chain connects TRBV29-1 to TRBJ2-2; D possibly corresponds to TRBD2 (6 bases). V shed 6 bases and J shed 6 bases, with 20 bases lying between them. CDR1 and CDR2 from the germline V gene are SQVTM and ANQGSEA. The CDR3 is made up of 15 amino acids. CDR3 nucleotides: TGCAGCGTGGGGGGAGAATTCGTTGGGCCCGGGGAGCTGTTTTTT. It is translated as CSVGGEFVGPGELFF.

The chain links TRBV19 to TRBJ2-1; 13 bases line up with TRBD2. The CDR3 runs to 16 residues. With 4 bases clipped from V and 6 bases from J, the junction kept 6 bases outside the gene matches. Germline-derived CDR1 and CDR2 are LNHDA and SQIVND (reference sequence). Here the CDR3 reads CASSNPLAGGGNEQFF. The DNA of the CDR3 is TGTGCCAGTAGTAACCCACTAGCGGGAGGGGGCAATGAGCAGTTCTTC.

This clonotype was seen more than once but under ten times. The gene calls are TRBV10-3 and TRBJ1-1; 10 bases align to TRBD1. Germline CDR1 ENHRY, CDR2 SYGVKD. CDR3 size: 15 residues. V lost 2 bases to trimming and J lost 7 bases; unmatched junction nucleotides: 7. The CDR3 coding sequence is TGTGCCATCAGTGAGCAAGACAGGGGGCATGGTGAAGCTTTCTTT. Its protein is CAISEQDRGHGEAFF.

This clonotype was seen a handful of times. V is TRBV7-2 and J is TRBJ2-1; TRBD1 is a possible D gene (5 bases). With 5 bases removed from V and 5 bases from J, the gap between germline ends came to 13 bases. The germline V gene has CDR1 SGHTA and CDR2 FQGNSA. This CDR3 spans 14 amino acids. In DNA, the CDR3 is TGTGCCAGCAGCAGGGGATCCTCGAACAATGAGCAGTTCTTC. Its protein is CASSRGSSNNEQFF.

The rearrangement uses TRBV5-1 and TRBJ2-1; D might be TRBD2 (5 bases). V was shortened by 7 bases and J by 3 bases, with 5 bases between the two germline ends. CDR1 SGHRS and CDR2 YFSETQ come from the germline V gene. The CDR3 covers 11 residues. The CDR3 region is CASGSYNEQFF. CDR3 coding DNA: TGCGCCAGCGGGAGCTACAATGAGCAGTTCTTC.

This clonotype was detected only a few times. V usage is TRBV6-5 and J usage is TRBJ2-5; a weak D match, TRBD1 (5 bases). The germline V gene encodes CDR1 MNHEY and CDR2 SVGAGI. V lost 0 bases, J lost 7 bases, and 9 bases lay in between. The CDR3 runs 13 residues. The CDR3 nucleotides are TGTGCCAGCAGTTACTCGATAGGGGCGACCCAGTACTTC. It is translated as CASSYSIGATQYF.

The chain combines TRBV11-2 with TRBJ1-5, with a possible D match to TRBD1 (6 bases). Germline V CDR1 and CDR2: SGHAT, FQNNGV. The CDR3 sequence is 14 residues long. V gave up 4 bases and J gave up 7 bases, with 14 bases separating them. CDR3 in DNA: TGTGCCAGCAGCTCCGACAGGAGCGGCCAGCCCCAGCATTTT. This translates into CASSSDRSGQPQHF. Using reference TRBV11-2 and TRBJ1-5 for the parts outside the CDR3, the full variable domain is EAGVAQSPRYKIIEKRQSVAFWCNPISGHATLYWYQQILGQGPKLLIQFQNNGVVDDSQLPKDRFSAERLKGVDSTLKIQPAKLEDSAVYLCASSSDRSGQPQHFGDGTRLSIL.